These T cell receptor beta chains were read from a single sample in a study of shared clonotypes between healthy human individuals. Profiling relied on immunoSEQ multiplex PCR, and the TCRdb table lists in-frame clones only, not all of them. The sample consists of about 580,000 clones, 95% to 98% of them appearing once. The specimen was naive CD8+ T cells sorted from blood. These TCRs come from a man aged 30 to 39 in good health. The CDR3 runs from the conserved cysteine through the conserved F or W. Fields, in order: CDR3 protein, CDR3 DNA, J gene, clone size, V gene, D gene. A D gene is named only where the DNA matches it firmly. Size is stated for part of the rows, as once, few or many counts, or as a class when the clone is expanded.

CASSESSEIDTQYF TGCGCCAGCAGTGAGTCAAGCGAGATCGATACGCAGTATTTT TRBJ2-3 once TRBV10-1 .
CASSIGVGDSYEQYF TGTGCCAGTAGTATAGGAGTGGGAGACTCCTACGAGCAGTACTTC TRBJ2-7 . TRBV19 .
CASSLVPLNGEQFF TGTGCCAGCAGCTTGGTTCCATTAAATGGGGAGCAGTTCTTC TRBJ2-1 . TRBV7-8 .
CASSGTGTSYEQYF TGTGCCAGTAGTGGGACAGGCACCTCCTACGAGCAGTACTTC TRBJ2-7 . TRBV19 TRBD1
CASSLVLGGNEQYF TGTGCCAGCAGCTTAGTCCTAGGAGGTAACGAGCAGTACTTC TRBJ2-7 . TRBV11-2 .
CASSSREASYEQYF TGCGCCAGCAGCTCGCGGGAGGCCTCCTACGAGCAGTACTTC TRBJ2-7 . TRBV5-1 TRBD2
CASSAFQGVRAYNEQFF TGTGCCAGCAGCGCATTTCAGGGGGTCAGGGCCTACAATGAGCAGTTCTTC TRBJ2-1 . TRBV11-2 TRBD1
CASSDKPDRRTDTQYF TGTGCCAGCAGCGATAAACCCGATAGGAGGACAGATACGCAGTATTTT TRBJ2-3 . TRBV9 .
CASTRGTGELFF TGTGCCAGCACTAGGGGCACCGGGGAGCTGTTTTTT TRBJ2-2 . TRBV7-9 .
CASSAQDRALNQPQHF TGTGCCAGCAGTGCCCAGGACAGGGCTTTGAATCAGCCCCAGCATTTT TRBJ1-5 . TRBV6-1 TRBD1
CASSVGTSGSYEQYF TGTGCCAGCAGTGTGGGGACTAGCGGGAGCTACGAGCAGTACTTC TRBJ2-7 . TRBV27 TRBD2
CASSPRGGRPTDTQYF TGTGCCAGCAGTCCCCGGGGCGGGAGGCCCACAGATACGCAGTATTTT TRBJ2-3 once TRBV27 TRBD2
CASSRDRGTYSNQPQHF TGTGCCAGCAGCAGGGACAGGGGGACGTATAGCAATCAGCCCCAGCATTTT TRBJ1-5 . TRBV5-8 TRBD1
CASSLSRSYNEQFF TGTGCCAGCAGTTTATCCCGCTCCTACAATGAGCAGTTCTTC TRBJ2-1 . TRBV27 .
CASSSGYNEQFF TGTGCCAGCAGTTCAGGTTACAATGAGCAGTTCTTC TRBJ2-1 . TRBV6-5 .
CASSDTSGGSDEQYF TGTGCCAGCAGCGATACTAGCGGTGGCTCCGACGAGCAGTACTTC TRBJ2-7 . TRBV7-6 TRBD2
CASSPQGRVYEQYF TGTGCCAGCAGCCCTCAAGGCAGGGTCTACGAGCAGTACTTC TRBJ2-7 . TRBV7-2 .
CASSLALGGSSYEQYF TGCGCCAGCAGCTTGGCCTTAGGGGGTAGCTCCTACGAGCAGTACTTC TRBJ2-7 . TRBV5-1 .
CSVEGSGRGWETQYF TGCAGCGTTGAAGGGTCCGGTAGGGGTTGGGAGACCCAGTACTTC TRBJ2-5 . TRBV29-1 .
CASRTSGASTDTQYF TGTGCCAGCAGGACTAGCGGGGCTAGCACAGATACGCAGTATTTT TRBJ2-3 . TRBV4-2 TRBD2
CASSLAEGAQEKLFF TGTGCCAGCAGCTTAGCCGAGGGGGCACAGGAAAAACTGTTTTTT TRBJ1-4 . TRBV7-9 TRBD1
CASSLETRGVETQYF TGTGCCAGCTCACTGGAGACTAGGGGGGTGGAGACCCAGTACTTC TRBJ2-5 once TRBV18 .
CASSLNVQGWNQPQHF TGTGCCAGCAGCTTAAACGTCCAGGGGTGGAATCAGCCCCAGCATTTT TRBJ1-5 . TRBV7-8 .
CASSDTPTGSEQYF TGTGCCAGCAGCGATACCCCGACGGGGTCCGAGCAGTACTTC TRBJ2-7 . TRBV27 .
CASSPRDGHTGELFF TGTGCCAGCAGCCCAAGAGACGGACACACCGGGGAGCTGTTTTTT TRBJ2-2 . TRBV11-3 .
CASSPELAGAYEQYF TGCGCCAGCAGCCCCGAACTAGCGGGAGCCTACGAGCAGTACTTC TRBJ2-7 . TRBV4-1 TRBD2
CASSTGAGGELFF TGTGCCAGCAGCACAGGGGCGGGCGGGGAGCTGTTTTTT TRBJ2-2 . TRBV7-7 TRBD1
CASLRLAGGPTGEQFF TGTGCCAGCCTAAGACTAGCGGGAGGGCCTACAGGTGAGCAGTTCTTC TRBJ2-1 . TRBV28 TRBD2
CASSPRGTDTQYF TGTGCCAGCAGCCCTAGAGGCACAGATACGCAGTATTTT TRBJ2-3 . TRBV7-7 .
CASSLGTQPQHF TGTGCCAGCAGCCTCGGGACTCAGCCCCAGCATTTT TRBJ1-5 . TRBV7-8 .
CASRAAGGPGDEQFF TGTGCCAGCAGAGCAGCGGGAGGGCCGGGGGATGAGCAGTTCTTC TRBJ2-1 once TRBV27 TRBD2
CASSWASPYEQYF TGTGCCAGCAGCTGGGCCAGCCCCTACGAGCAGTACTTC TRBJ2-7 . TRBV7-9 .
CASSLQPVYEQYF TGTGCCAGCAGTTTACAACCGGTCTACGAGCAGTACTTC TRBJ2-7 . TRBV28 .
CASSQEAGGLAGYEQYF TGCGCCAGCAGCCAAGAGGCAGGGGGACTAGCGGGTTACGAGCAGTACTTC TRBJ2-7 . TRBV4-1 TRBD2
CASSAARVFTEAFF TGTGCCAGCAGTGCGGCCAGGGTCTTTACTGAAGCTTTCTTT TRBJ1-1 . TRBV25-1 .
CASSLSASYGYTF TGTGCCAGCAGCTTAAGTGCCAGCTATGGCTACACCTTC TRBJ1-2 . TRBV7-3 .
CASYRKTEAFF TGTGCCAGCTACAGAAAGACTGAAGCTTTCTTT TRBJ1-1 . TRBV2 .
CASSLEPYQPQHF TGTGCCAGCAGCTTAGAGCCCTATCAGCCCCAGCATTTT TRBJ1-5 . TRBV11-2 .
CASSQASGSLAQYF TGTGCCAGCAGCCAGGCTAGCGGGAGTCTCGCGCAGTATTTT TRBJ2-3 . TRBV4-2 TRBD2
CASSAIASPGSGQYF TGTGCCAGTAGTGCCATTGCATCCCCCGGATCTGGGCAGTATTTT TRBJ2-3 . TRBV19 .
CASSSSTPGQGHSYEQYF TGTGCCAGCAGTTCGTCCACCCCAGGACAGGGGCACTCCTACGAGCAGTACTTC TRBJ2-7 . TRBV27 TRBD1
CASSLGTGSISYEQYF TGTGCCAGCAGCTTAGGTACAGGTTCCATCTCCTACGAGCAGTACTTC TRBJ2-7 once TRBV11-2 .
CASSFGRTQETQYF TGTGCCAGCAGCTTCGGACGGACCCAAGAGACCCAGTACTTC TRBJ2-5 . TRBV5-6 .
CASSQLDNEQFF TGCGCCAGCAGTCAACTCGACAATGAGCAGTTCTTC TRBJ2-1 . TRBV5-1 .
CASSTRGHQETQYF TGTGCCAGCAGTACTAGGGGTCACCAAGAGACCCAGTACTTC TRBJ2-5 . TRBV7-9 .
CASSYGDGYEQYF TGTGCCAGCAGTTACGGGGACGGCTACGAGCAGTACTTC TRBJ2-7 . TRBV6-6 .